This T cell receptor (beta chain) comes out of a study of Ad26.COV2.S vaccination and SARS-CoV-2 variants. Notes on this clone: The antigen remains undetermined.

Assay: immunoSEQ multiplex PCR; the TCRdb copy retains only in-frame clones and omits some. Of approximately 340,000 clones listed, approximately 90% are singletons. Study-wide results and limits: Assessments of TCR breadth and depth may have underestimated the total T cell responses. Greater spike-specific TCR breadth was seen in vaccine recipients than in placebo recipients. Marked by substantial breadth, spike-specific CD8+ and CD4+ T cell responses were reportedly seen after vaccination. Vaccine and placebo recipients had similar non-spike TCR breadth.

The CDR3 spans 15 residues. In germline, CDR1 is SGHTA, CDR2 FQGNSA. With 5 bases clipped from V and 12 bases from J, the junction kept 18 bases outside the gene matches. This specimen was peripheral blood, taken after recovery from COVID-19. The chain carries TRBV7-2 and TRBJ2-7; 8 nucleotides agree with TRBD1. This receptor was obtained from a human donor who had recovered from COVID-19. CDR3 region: CASSDPTGGARYWYF. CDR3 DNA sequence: TGTGCCAGCAGCGACCCTACAGGGGGTGCCAGATATTGGTACTTC.